Sequencing of this TCR beta chain was carried out in a study of regulatory dendritic cells for organ transplantation (dated by TCRdb to the late 2010s). Regarding the complete study: TCRbeta repertoires were sequenced from sorted naive and memory CD4+ and CD8+ T cells before and after allostimulation with regulatory or mature dendritic cells. On the study overall, not on this receptor specifically: The repertoires of naive CD4+ and CD8+ T cells were highly diverse, while memory cell repertoires were less diverse, with memory CD8+ cells being the most oligoclonal. Sequencing was done in only a couple of subjects, and the authors reported considerable heterogeneity between individuals in the alloreactive memory CD8+ T cell pool. Of the resting subsets, memory CD8+ T cells had the largest number of alloreactive TCR clonotypes. In both subjects, allostimulation led to expansion of memory CD8+ clones, although regulatory dendritic cells appeared to cause more limited expansion than mature dendritic cells did.

As to this clone: It lacks a known antigen. Base qualities are not provided; no much larger clone lies one nucleotide away.

Naive T cells were sorted as CD45RA+ and memory T cells as CD45RO+ CD4+ or CD8+ cells by FACS. T cells for TCR sequencing came from a couple of healthy control subjects. Unstimulated sorted T cell subsets were used as baseline controls for the mixed lymphocyte reactions. Genomic DNA was extracted with the Qiagen DNeasy Blood & Tissue Kit. There are 14 amino acids in the CDR3, from cysteine to phenylalanine inclusive. The entry retains the CDR3 DNA only, 42 bases that are in frame from base 1. Trimming leaves V shorter by 4 bases and J shorter by 2 bases, with the junction holding 6 bases beyond the gene matches. The germline V gene provides CDR1 SGDLS and CDR2 YYNGEE. A multiplexed two-step PCR with Vbeta-specific forward primers and Jbeta-specific reverse primers was used to amplify the TCRbeta CDR3 regions. The TCRbeta libraries were sequenced on an Illumina instrument via the immunoSEQ service. The original methods were these. IMGT annotation was used to assign V, D and J genes, and synthetic CDR3 analogues were used to correct the counts for multiplex PCR bias. In the immunoSEQ Analyzer, repertoire clonality was calculated as one minus normalized Shannon entropy. Clonal expansion was defined by Fisher's exact test with Benjamini-Hochberg false discovery rate control, using two-tailed P<0.01. As stored in TCRdb, this immuneACCESS dataset retains in-frame rearrangements with V and J assigned. A fraction of the clones does not appear; measured against another copy, unresolved V genes explain less than half of the discrepancy, and the remainder lacks a known reason. The V and J calls and clone size were taken over from that table, and D and trimming were inferred from the DNA. The sample records under 40,000 clones, around 90% of which are singletons. The ten largest clones represent 0.11% of the sample.

The source of this sequence is a human donor in good health. The chain uses TRBV9 and TRBJ2-7; the central 7 bases match TRBD1. The sequencing input was naive CD8+ T cells from blood. In the paper's terms, the cell subset or site label means: CD45RA+ naive T cells. The CDR3 amino acid sequence is: CASSPRDSTYEQYF. The DNA sequence is as follows: TGTGCCAGCAGCCCACGGGACAGTACCTACGAGCAGTACTTC.